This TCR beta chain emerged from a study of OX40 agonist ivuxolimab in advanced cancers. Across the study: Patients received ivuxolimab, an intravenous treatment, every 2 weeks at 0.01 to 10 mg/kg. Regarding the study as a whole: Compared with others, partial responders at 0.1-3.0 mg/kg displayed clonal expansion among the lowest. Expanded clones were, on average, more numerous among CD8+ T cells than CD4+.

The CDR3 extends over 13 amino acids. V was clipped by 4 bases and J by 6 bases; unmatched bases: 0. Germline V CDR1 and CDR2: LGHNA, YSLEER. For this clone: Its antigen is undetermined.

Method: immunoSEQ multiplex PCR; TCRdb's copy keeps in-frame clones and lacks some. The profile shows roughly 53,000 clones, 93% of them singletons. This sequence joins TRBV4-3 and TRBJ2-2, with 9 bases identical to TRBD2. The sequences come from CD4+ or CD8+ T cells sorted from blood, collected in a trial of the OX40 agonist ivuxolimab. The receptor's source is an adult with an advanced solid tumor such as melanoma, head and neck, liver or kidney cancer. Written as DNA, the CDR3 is TGCGCCAGCAGCCTAGCGGGAGCCGGGGAGCTGTTTTTT. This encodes CASSLAGAGELFF.